This T cell receptor beta chain originates from a study of blood T cell repertoires in COVID-19. For the study at large: From the United States, Italy and Spain came samples of acute and convalescent COVID-19.

Germline CDR1 and CDR2: MRHNA and SNTAGT. This CDR3 region has 16 residues. The J segment lost 2 bases and the V segment lost 3 bases, leaving 6 bases of the junction unmatched. Recruited during active infection, patients (from Seattle) were subsequently followed longitudinally. Only in-frame clones appear in the TCRdb table, and some are missing; sequencing was by immunoSEQ multiplex PCR. The data show tens of thousands of clones, with more than 75% seen just once and around 9.9% held by the top ten. The clonotype originates from a man aged 60 to 75 with COVID-19, enrolled during active disease. V gene TRBV6-4 combines with J gene TRBJ2-7; TRBD2 matches 11 bases. The sequenced sample consisted of peripheral blood. In DNA form, the CDR3 reads TGTGCCAGCAGTGATCGGGCTAGCGGGAGGCCCTACGAGCAGTACTTC. Protein product: CASSDRASGRPYEQYF.